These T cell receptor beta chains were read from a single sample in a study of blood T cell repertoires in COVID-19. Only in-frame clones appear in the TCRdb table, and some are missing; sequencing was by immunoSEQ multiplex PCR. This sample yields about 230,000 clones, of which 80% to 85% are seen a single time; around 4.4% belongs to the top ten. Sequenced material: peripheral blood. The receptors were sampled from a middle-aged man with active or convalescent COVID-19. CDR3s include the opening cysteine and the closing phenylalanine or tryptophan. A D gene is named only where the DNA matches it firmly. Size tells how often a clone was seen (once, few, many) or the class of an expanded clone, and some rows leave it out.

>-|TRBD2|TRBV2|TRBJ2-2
TGTGCCAGCAATCCATCAGGGAGGGGCACCGGGGAGCTGTTTTTT
CASNPSGRGTGELFF
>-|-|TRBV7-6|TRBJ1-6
TGTGCCAGCAGCTTAGCACAGGGCCCAACGCAAAATTCACCCCTCCACTTT
CASSLAQGPTQNSPLHF
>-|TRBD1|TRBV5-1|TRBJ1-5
TGCGCCAGGTATGGCAGGGGGCTGAGCAATCAGCCCCAGCATTTT
CARYGRGLSNQPQHF
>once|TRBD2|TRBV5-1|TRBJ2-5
TGCGCCAGCAGCTCGGGACTAGCGGGGGGAGCTAGTCAAGAGACCCAGTACTTC
CASSSGLAGGASQETQYF
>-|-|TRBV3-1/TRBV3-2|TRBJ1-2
TGTGCCAGCAGCCAAGGCGGTGAGTCTGGCTACACCTTC
CASSQGGESGYTF
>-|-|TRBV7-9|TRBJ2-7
TGTGCCAGCAGCTTAGATAGGGGGGGGGCTTCGTCCTACGAGCAGTACTTC
CASSLDRGGASSYEQYF
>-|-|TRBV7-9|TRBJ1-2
TGTGCCAGCAGGATAACAGGAGGGGATGGCTACACCTTC
CASRITGGDGYTF
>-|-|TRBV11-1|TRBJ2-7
TGTGCCAGCAGCTTAATGGCATCCTACGAGCAGTACTTC
CASSLMASYEQYF
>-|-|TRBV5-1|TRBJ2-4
TGCGCCAGCAGTTCGACCGTCCAGGATCAAAACATTCAGTACTTC
CASSSTVQDQNIQYF
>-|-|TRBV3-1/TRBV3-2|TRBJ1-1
TGTGCCAGCAGCCAGGGAGACAGGCGGAACACTGAAGCTTTCTTT
CASSQGDRRNTEAFF
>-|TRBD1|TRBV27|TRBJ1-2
TGTGCCAGCAGTTTCAACAGGGGAATTAACTATGGCTACACCTTC
CASSFNRGINYGYTF
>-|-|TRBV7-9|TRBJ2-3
TGTGCCAGCAGCTTCCAGGGCACAGATACGCAGTATTTT
CASSFQGTDTQYF
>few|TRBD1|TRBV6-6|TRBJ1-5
TGTGCCAGCAGTCCGGACAGGGGGCGCAGTCAGCCCCAGCATTTT
CASSPDRGRSQPQHF
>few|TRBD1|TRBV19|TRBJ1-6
TGTGCCAGTAGTATGAGGGACAGGGTATGGTCACCCCTCCACTTT
CASSMRDRVWSPLHF
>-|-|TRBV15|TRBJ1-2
TGTGCCACCAGCACCCGGGGGGCCGGAGGCTACACCTTC
CATSTRGAGGYTF
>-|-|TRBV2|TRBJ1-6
TGTGCCAGCAGTACAGGGATGGGCTCCTATAATTCACCCCTCCACTTT
CASSTGMGSYNSPLHF
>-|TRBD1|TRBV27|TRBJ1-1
TGTGCCAGCAGTGTACAGGGGGTTGACACTGAAGCTTTCTTT
CASSVQGVDTEAFF
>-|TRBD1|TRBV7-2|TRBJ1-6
TGTGCCAGCAGCCCTAGTTACGCCGGGACAGCGGGCTCACCCCTCCACTTT
CASSPSYAGTAGSPLHF
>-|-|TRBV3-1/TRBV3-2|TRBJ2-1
TGTGCCAGCAGCCGGGCGTCTACCAATGAGCAGTTCTTC
CASSRASTNEQFF
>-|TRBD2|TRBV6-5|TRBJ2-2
TGTGCCAGCAGTTACAGGCTAGCGGGCACCGGGGAGCTGTTTTTT
CASSYRLAGTGELFF
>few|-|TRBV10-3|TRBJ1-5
TGTGCCATCAGTGAGTCAGCAGGGTTGGATCGCAATCAGCCCCAGCATTTT
CAISESAGLDRNQPQHF
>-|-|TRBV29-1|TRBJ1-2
TGCAGCGTTGAGGGACTGAACTATGGCTACACCTTC
CSVEGLNYGYTF
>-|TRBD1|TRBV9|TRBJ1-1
TGTGCCAGCAGCCAAGGACAGGGTTCAGCTGAAGCTTTCTTT
CASSQGQGSAEAFF
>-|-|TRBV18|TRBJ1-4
TGTGCCAGCTCGCGAGGGCAGGATGAAAAACTGTTTTTT
CASSRGQDEKLFF
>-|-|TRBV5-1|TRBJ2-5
TGCGCCAGCAGCTTTCCTTTGGACAGTAGGCTGCAAGAGACCCAGTACTTC
CASSFPLDSRLQETQYF
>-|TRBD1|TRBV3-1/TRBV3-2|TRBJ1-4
TGTGCCAGCAGCCACGCCTTAGGGGGCGGCGAAAAACTGTTTTTT
CASSHALGGGEKLFF
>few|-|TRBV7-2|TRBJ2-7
TGTGCCAGCAGCACCTTAGTATACGAGCAGTACTTC
CASSTLVYEQYF
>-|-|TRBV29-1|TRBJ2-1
TGCAGCGTTGTGGACTCTAAACAGTTCTTC
CSVVDSKQFF
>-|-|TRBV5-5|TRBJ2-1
TGTGCCAGCAGCTCCGGGACAAATGAGCAGTTCTTC
CASSSGTNEQFF
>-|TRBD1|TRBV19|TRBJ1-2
TGTGCCAGTAGAGCACAGGGGGCGGACTATGGCTACACCTTC
CASRAQGADYGYTF
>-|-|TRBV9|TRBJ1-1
TGTGCCAGCAGCGTAGTGCGCCTCGGAGCTTTCTTT
CASSVVRLGAFF
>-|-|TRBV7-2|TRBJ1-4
TGTGCCAGCAGCTTTCCGGGTTTTGAAAAACTGTTTTTT
CASSFPGFEKLFF
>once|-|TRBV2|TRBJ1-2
TGTGCCAACCGGATAGGGGGAACACAGGGTCGCGGCTACACCTTC
CANRIGGTQGRGYTF
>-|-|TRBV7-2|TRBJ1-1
TGTGCCAGCAGCTTAGCGGGTCAGGGGAACACTGAAGCTTTCTTT
CASSLAGQGNTEAFF
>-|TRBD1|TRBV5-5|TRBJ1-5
TGTGCCAGCAGCTTGAGGGACAGGGTGGGAAGCAATCAGCCCCAGCATTTT
CASSLRDRVGSNQPQHF
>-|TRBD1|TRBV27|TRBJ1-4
TGTGCCAGCAAGCAGGGGGCAACTAATGAAAAACTGTTTTTT
CASKQGATNEKLFF
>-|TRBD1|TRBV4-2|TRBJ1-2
TGTGCCAGCAGCCAACCGACGGGACAGGACTATGGCTACACCTTC
CASSQPTGQDYGYTF
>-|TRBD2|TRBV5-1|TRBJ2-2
TGCGCCAGCAGCTCAGGACTAGCGGGGGTACCGAACACCGGGGAGCTGTTTTTT
CASSSGLAGVPNTGELFF
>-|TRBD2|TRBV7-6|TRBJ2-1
TGTGCCAGCAGCCCTTTAGCGGGGGGGCTCGGATACAATGAGCAGTTCTTC
CASSPLAGGLGYNEQFF
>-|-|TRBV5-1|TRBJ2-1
TGCGCCAGCAGCTTGAGGGGGGGCTCCTCCTACAATGAGCAGTTCTTC
CASSLRGGSSYNEQFF
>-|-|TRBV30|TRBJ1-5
TGTGCCTGGAGCCAGGGGCAGTTTAATCAGCCCCAGCATTTT
CAWSQGQFNQPQHF
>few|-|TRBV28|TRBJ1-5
TGTGCCAGCAGCCCGCAGGGGTGGCTTCAGCCCCAGCATTTT
CASSPQGWLQPQHF
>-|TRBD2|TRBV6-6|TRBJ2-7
TGTGCCAGCAGTCGAGCTACTAGCGGGGGAACCTACGAGCAGTACTTC
CASSRATSGGTYEQYF
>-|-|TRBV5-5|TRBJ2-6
TGTGCCAGCAGCTTGGATCTTTCTGGGGCCAACGTCCTGACTTTC
CASSLDLSGANVLTF